Described below is a single T cell receptor beta chain sequence and its context. No antigen is known for it. This sample was included in a study of T-cell reconstitution after alpha-beta-depleted transplantation in children. Findings of the study overall: Approximately two months post-transplant, alpha-beta T cells reportedly originated from several hundred expanded graft clones. Some patients' high day-60 TCRbeta diversity was traced to surviving recipient T cells and thymic progenitors. A year had passed since transplant, and T-cell counts and diversity by then came mostly from newly produced T cells.

The V segment lost 0 bases and the J segment 4 bases; nucleotides outside the gene matches: 3. The CDR3 is 14 amino acids. CDR1 and CDR2 from the germline V gene are DFQATT and SNEGSKA (reference sequence). TCRbeta library preparation incorporated unique molecular identifiers. One entry per CDR3 protein, called by TCRdb with MiXCR from the PCR reads. The sample carries more than 400,000 distinct CDR3 sequences, 43% recorded once. The sequence came from a girl aged 2-9 years with aplastic anemia, due to receive a stem cell transplant. The material sequenced was PBMCs, taken before TCRalphabeta/CD19-depleted stem cell transplant. The chain couples TRBV20-1 to TRBJ2-7, with 10 positions matching TRBD1. The CDR3 loop is CSARDGDRGYEQYF. CDR3 nucleotide sequence: TGCAGTGCTAGAGATGGGGACAGGGGATACGAGCAGTACTTC.